This T cell receptor (beta chain) was sequenced during a study of cytomegalovirus exposure and HLA in healthy donors. PCR used 60 Vbeta primers and 13 Jbeta primers. Repertoires were generated with immunoSEQ multiplex PCR, while TCRdb's copy carries only in-frame clones and drops some. The table has 70,000 to 85,000 clones, about 64% seen once; the top ten hold 5.7%. Per the germline V gene, CDR1 is LGHNA and CDR2 is YSLEER. V dropped 1 base and J dropped 2 bases, with 6 bases sitting between them. The CDR3 is made up of 15 amino acids. This clone was detected a few times. Antigen: not known. Whole-study results and caveats: Roughly uniform sequencing depth across donors was assumed, possibly incorrectly. A later analysis linked a missense variant in DCLRE1C to the trimming of TCR beta V and J genes. Earlier analysis looked at TCR beta V segments, and most were productive about 90% or about 30% of the time. The classifier reportedly diagnosed cytomegalovirus status with high specificity and sensitivity.

This TCR came from a man aged 30-40 years in good health and CMV-seropositive. Sequencing used PBMCs. The chain combines TRBV4-3 with TRBJ2-6; D uncertain. CDR3 amino acids: CASSQGTAGANVLTF. The CDR3 region has the DNA TGCGCCAGCAGCCAAGGCACGGCTGGGGCCAACGTCCTGACTTTC.